This TCR beta chain was observed in a study of beta chain features in type 1 diabetes. Study-wide results and caveats: In the patient group, naive, central memory and Treg TCRB repertoires seemed more alike than in the healthy donor group. Among all four CD4+ subsets, Type 1 diabetes patients had TCRB CDR3s that were moderately but significantly shorter. Whether HLA type affects TCRB rearrangement stayed undetermined in the present work. Lower insertion and higher deletion counts appeared at VDJ junctions in type 1 diabetes patients.

About this clone itself: Its target is unknown.

V was shortened by 8 bases and J by 6 bases, with 16 bases between the two germline ends. The CDR3 covers 13 residues. Germline lookup yields CDR1 SQVTM and CDR2 ANQGSEA. Expressed TCRB transcripts were sequenced after all isolated RNA was converted to cDNA. Sequenced by immunoSEQ multiplex PCR; TCRdb stores in-frame clones only, minus some. The profile covers about 130,000 clones, with 9% to 9.5% appearing a single time and about 0.66% taken by the ten largest. Sequencing was performed on central memory CD4+ T cells from blood. The V gene is TRBV29-1, the J gene TRBJ1-4; TRBD1 might be the D (5 bases). The TCR sequence derives from a man in his late teens or twenties in good health. The CDR3 reads CSFSGTGDEKLFF. The CDR3 nucleotides are TGCAGCTTCTCCGGGACGGGGGATGAAAAACTGTTTTTT.